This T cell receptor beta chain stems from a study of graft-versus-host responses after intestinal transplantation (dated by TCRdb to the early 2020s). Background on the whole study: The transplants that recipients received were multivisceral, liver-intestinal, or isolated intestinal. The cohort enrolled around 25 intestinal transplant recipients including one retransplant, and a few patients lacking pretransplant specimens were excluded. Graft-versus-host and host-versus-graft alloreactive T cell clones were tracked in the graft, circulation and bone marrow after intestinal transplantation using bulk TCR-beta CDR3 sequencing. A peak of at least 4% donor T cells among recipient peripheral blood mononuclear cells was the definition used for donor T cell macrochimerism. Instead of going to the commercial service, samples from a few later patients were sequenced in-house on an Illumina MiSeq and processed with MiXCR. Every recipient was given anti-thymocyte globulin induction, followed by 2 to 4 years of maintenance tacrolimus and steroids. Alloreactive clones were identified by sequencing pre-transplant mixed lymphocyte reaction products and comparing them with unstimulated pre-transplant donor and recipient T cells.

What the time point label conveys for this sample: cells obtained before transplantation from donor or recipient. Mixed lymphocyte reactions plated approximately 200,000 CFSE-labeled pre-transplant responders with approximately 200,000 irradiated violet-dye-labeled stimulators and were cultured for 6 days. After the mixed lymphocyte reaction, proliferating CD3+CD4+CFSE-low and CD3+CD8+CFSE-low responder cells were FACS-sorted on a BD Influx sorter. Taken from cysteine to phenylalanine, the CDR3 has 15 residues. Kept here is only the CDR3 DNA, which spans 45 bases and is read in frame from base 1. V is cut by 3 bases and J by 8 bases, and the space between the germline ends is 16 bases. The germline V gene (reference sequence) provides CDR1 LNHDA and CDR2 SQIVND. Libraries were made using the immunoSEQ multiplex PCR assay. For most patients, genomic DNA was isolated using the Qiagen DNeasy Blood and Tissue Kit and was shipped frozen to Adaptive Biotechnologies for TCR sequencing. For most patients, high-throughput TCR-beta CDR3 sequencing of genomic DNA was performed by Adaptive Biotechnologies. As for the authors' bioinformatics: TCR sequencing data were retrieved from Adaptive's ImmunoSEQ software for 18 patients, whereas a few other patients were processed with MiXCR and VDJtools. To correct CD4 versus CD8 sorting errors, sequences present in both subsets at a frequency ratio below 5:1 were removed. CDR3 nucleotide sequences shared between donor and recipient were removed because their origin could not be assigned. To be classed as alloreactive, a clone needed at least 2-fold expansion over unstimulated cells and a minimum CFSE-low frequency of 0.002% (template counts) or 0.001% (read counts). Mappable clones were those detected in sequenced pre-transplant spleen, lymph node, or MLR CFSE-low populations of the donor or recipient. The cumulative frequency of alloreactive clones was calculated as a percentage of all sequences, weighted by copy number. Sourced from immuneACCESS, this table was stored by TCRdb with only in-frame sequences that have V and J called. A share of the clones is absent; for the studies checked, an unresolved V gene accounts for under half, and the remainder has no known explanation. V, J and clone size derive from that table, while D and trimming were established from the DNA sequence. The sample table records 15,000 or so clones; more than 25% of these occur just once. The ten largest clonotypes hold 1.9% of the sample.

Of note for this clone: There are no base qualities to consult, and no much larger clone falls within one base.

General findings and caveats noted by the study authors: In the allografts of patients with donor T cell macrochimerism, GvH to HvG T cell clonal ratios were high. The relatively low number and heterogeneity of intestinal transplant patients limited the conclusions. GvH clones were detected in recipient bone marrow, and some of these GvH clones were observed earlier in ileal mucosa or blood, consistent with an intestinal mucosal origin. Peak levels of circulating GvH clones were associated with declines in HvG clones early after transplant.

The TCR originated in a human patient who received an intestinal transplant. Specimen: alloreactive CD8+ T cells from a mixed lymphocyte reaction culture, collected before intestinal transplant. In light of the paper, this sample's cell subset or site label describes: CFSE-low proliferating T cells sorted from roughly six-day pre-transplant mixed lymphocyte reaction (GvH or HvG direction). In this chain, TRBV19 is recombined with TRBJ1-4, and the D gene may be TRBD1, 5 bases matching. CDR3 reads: CASSIFQGTREKLFF. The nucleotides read TGTGCCAGTAGTATCTTCCAGGGAACGAGGGAAAAACTGTTTTTT.